The 25 T cell receptor beta chains below all came from one sample that was sequenced in a study of blood T cell repertoires in COVID-19 (dated by TCRdb to about 2020). Library preparation used the immunoSEQ multiplex PCR assay. TCRdb obtained this table from immuneACCESS and retained in-frame rearrangements with V and J assigned. These tables miss some clones; where compared with another copy, unresolved V genes account for less than half of the shortfall, and the remainder is unexplained. The sample table shows 90,000 to 120,000 clones, and less than 75% are seen once. The ten top clones hold around 1.7% of the sample. Sequenced sample: peripheral blood. Source of these receptors: a woman aged 35 to 49 with acute or convalescent COVID-19.

V is TRBV10-3 and J is TRBJ1-5, with D tentatively TRBD1 (6 bases). CDR3 length: 15 residues. Trimming stripped 3 bases from V and 0 bases from J, with 9 bases between. In germline, CDR1 is ENHRY, CDR2 SYGVKD. The CDR3 DNA reads TGTGCCATCAGTGAAGGGGGGGATAGCAATCAGCCCCAGCATTTT. Amino acid sequence: CAISEGGDSNQPQHF.

The rearrangement uses TRBV7-8 and TRBJ1-1; no firm D call. Germline CDR1 is SGHVS and CDR2 is FQNEAQ. Trimming took off 5 bases at V and 0 bases at J, with 7 bases between the two ends. The CDR3 totals 13 residues. CDR3: CASSLSLNTEAFF. The CDR3 DNA sequence: TGTGCCAGCAGCCTTAGCCTGAACACTGAAGCTTTCTTT.

The CDR3 spells CASRRQGADTGELFF. The CDR3 region has the DNA TGTGCCAGTAGGAGACAGGGGGCTGACACCGGGGAGCTGTTTTTT. V usage is TRBV19 and J usage is TRBJ2-2, with 10 positions matching TRBD1. From germline, CDR1 is LNHDA and CDR2 SQIVND (reference sequence). J gave up 3 bases and V 6 bases, and 4 bases lay outside the gene matches. This CDR3 spans 15 amino acids.

The rearrangement links TRBV7-2 to TRBJ1-5, with 8 bases lining up with TRBD1. Germline CDR1 is SGHTA and CDR2 is FQGNSA. There are 15 residues in the CDR3. With V trimmed by 5 bases and J by 9 bases, 12 bases remained unmatched. The CDR3 DNA follows: TGTGCCAGCAGCCTAACCCAGACAGGGGTGAGGCCCCAGCATTTT. Its translation: CASSLTQTGVRPQHF.

The rearrangement links TRBV19 to TRBJ1-6, with a weak D call TRBD1 (5 bases). Trimming shortened V by 3 bases and J by 6 bases, and 9 bases separated the two germline ends. There are 14 residues in the CDR3. Germline V gene data show CDR1 as LNHDA and CDR2 as SQIVND (reference sequence). The CDR3 coding sequence is TGTGCCAGTAGTATGATGGGGCCTAATTCACCCCTCCACTTT. As protein: CASSMMGPNSPLHF.

V usage is TRBV19 and J usage is TRBJ2-7, with 9 positions matching TRBD2. Unmatched junction bases numbered 11, after V lost 5 bases and J lost 0 bases. CDR3 length equals 17 residues. The germline CDR1 and CDR2 sequences are LNHDA and SQIVND (reference sequence). CDR3 in amino acids: CASSSGPGLANSYEQYF. The CDR3 region has the DNA TGTGCCAGTAGTTCAGGACCGGGACTAGCCAACTCCTACGAGCAGTACTTC.

The table lists this clone with a count of one. This chain's CDR3 is CASSLSWEQYF. The CDR3 DNA is TGTGCCAGCAGTCTTAGTTGGGAGCAGTACTTC. This chain connects TRBV28 to TRBJ2-7; D call uncertain. Germline CDR1 reads MDHEN; CDR2 reads SYDVKM. The V gene lost 5 bases and the J gene lost 7 bases, with 9 bases spanning the gap. The CDR3 runs to 11 residues.

This CDR3 reads CASSLAGGLAGANEQFF. Written as DNA, the CDR3 is TGTGCCAGCAGCTTGGCCGGCGGACTAGCGGGGGCCAATGAGCAGTTCTTC. This chain connects TRBV5-8 to TRBJ2-1, with 13 nucleotides matching TRBD2. The junction had 6 bases not matched to a gene; V was cut back by 0 bases and J by 6 bases. Germline CDR1 and CDR2: SGHTS and YDEGEE. This CDR3 spans 17 amino acids.

This clone showed up many times. The chain uses TRBV4-3 and TRBJ2-6, with TRBD1 matching 8 bases. Germline V gene sequence: CDR1 LGHNA, CDR2 YSLEER. Trimming took 4 bases from V and 2 from J; bases not matched to a gene: 4. The CDR3 consists of 16 residues. For the CDR3, the DNA is TGCGCCAGCAGCCGGGCGACAGGGGCTGGGGCCAACGTCCTGACTTTC. Translation: CASSRATGAGANVLTF.

The genes are TRBV7-6 and TRBJ2-4, with 7 bases that match TRBD1. V lost 6 bases, J lost 1 base, and 9 bases stayed unmatched. The V gene's germline CDR1 is SGHVS and CDR2 FNYEAQ. The CDR3 spans 16 residues. The CDR3 DNA reads as TGTGCCAGCAGTCGTGACAGGGAGAGCGCCAAAAACATTCAGTACTTC. As protein: CASSRDRESAKNIQYF.

This rearrangement joins TRBV30 to TRBJ1-5; D is possibly TRBD1 (6 bases). The CDR3 loop spans 14 amino acids. Deletions cut 0 bases from V and 6 bases from J, with 12 bases between. CDR1 is GTSNPN, CDR2 SVGIG, per germline (reference sequence). CDR3 nucleotides: TGTGCCTGGAGTGTACAGGGACTAGGTCAGCCCCAGCATTTT. Residues: CAWSVQGLGQPQHF.

V is TRBV11-2 and J is TRBJ2-5; D might be TRBD2 (7 bases). V lost 1 base, J lost 0 bases, and 18 bases lay in between. This CDR3 comprises 18 residues. The germline CDR1 and CDR2 sequences are SGHAT and FQNNGV. DNA for the CDR3: TGTGCCAGCAGCTTAGGAAGAGGGGGGGCGAAGTACCAAGAGACCCAGTACTTC. Its translation: CASSLGRGGAKYQETQYF.

This rearrangement joins TRBV2 to TRBJ1-6, with TRBD1 as a possible D gene (6 bases). V shed 3 bases and J shed 7 bases, with 13 bases lying between them. Germline V gives CDR1 SNHLY, CDR2 FYNNEI. The CDR3 loop spans 15 amino acids. The CDR3 spells CASSDQGSANSPLHF. The CDR3 coding sequence is TGTGCCAGCAGTGACCAGGGGTCGGCGAATTCACCCCTCCACTTT.

CDR3 sequence (DNA): TGTGCCAGCAGTGGAAACCCGGGAGTCTACGAGCAGTACTTC. The encoded protein is CASSGNPGVYEQYF. J is TRBJ2-7 and V is TRBV2; weak D call: TRBD2 (6 bases). The CDR3 is made up of 14 amino acids. Trimming took off 4 bases at V and 3 bases at J, with 13 bases between the two ends. Germline CDR1 reads SNHLY; CDR2 reads FYNNEI.

V gene TRBV6-5 combines with J gene TRBJ2-7, with D possibly being TRBD2 (5 bases). V was shortened by 10 bases and J by 7 bases, with 20 bases between the two germline ends. Germline V lookup: CDR1 MNHEY, CDR2 SVGAGI. The CDR3 is made up of 13 amino acids. CDR3 amino acids: CATITGAADEQYF. DNA of the CDR3: TGTGCCACCATTACCGGAGCAGCGGATGAGCAGTACTTC.

The CDR3 DNA reads as TGTGCCAGCAGTCCTGCTGTCGGGGTAAGCACCGGGGAGCTGTTTTTT. Encoded protein: CASSPAVGVSTGELFF. This chain links TRBV27 with TRBJ2-2; maybe TRBD2 (5 bases). Trimming shortened V by 5 bases and J by 4 bases, and 17 bases separated the two germline ends. Looked up from germline, CDR1 is MNHEY and CDR2 is SMNVEV (reference sequence). There are 16 residues in the CDR3.

Only one count was recorded for this clone. V is TRBV3-1 (or the pseudogene TRBV3-2) and J is TRBJ2-7; TRBD2 aligns across 7 bases. Germline lookup yields CDR1 LGHDT and CDR2 YNNKEL (reference sequence). This CDR3 has 11 amino acids. V lost 11 bases and J lost 4; bases outside the gene matches: 5. The CDR3 DNA sequence: TGTGCCTCCCGGGGGGTTTACGAGCAGTACTTC. Encoded protein: CASRGVYEQYF.

V gene TRBV18 combines with J gene TRBJ2-5; D not certain. The CDR3 contains 13 residues. V gave up 2 bases and J gave up 3 bases, with 7 bases separating them. Germline V CDR1 and CDR2: KGHSH, LQKENI. CDR3 sequence: CASSPSAKETQYF. The CDR3 DNA follows: TGTGCCAGCTCACCATCCGCGAAAGAGACCCAGTACTTC.

This clone was found a few times. The rearrangement links TRBV9 to TRBJ2-6, with D perhaps TRBD2 (5 bases). Germline lookup yields CDR1 SGDLS and CDR2 YYNGEE. V lost 0 bases, J lost 4 bases, and 11 bases lay in between. This CDR3 region has 16 residues. CDR3 DNA: TGTGCCAGCAGCGTAGAGATGAGGGTCGGGGCCAACGTCCTGACTTTC. It specifies CASSVEMRVGANVLTF.

Here the CDR3 DNA reads TGTGCCAGCAGTTTTGGGCAGTTCCGCTCTGGGGCCAACGTCCTGACTTTC. Its translation: CASSFGQFRSGANVLTF. This rearrangement joins TRBV27 to TRBJ2-6; no clear D gene. V was shortened by 3 bases and J by 0 bases, with 12 bases between the two germline ends. This CDR3 spans 17 amino acids. The V gene's germline CDR1 is MNHEY and CDR2 SMNVEV (reference sequence).

The chain has TRBV4-1 and TRBJ1-2, with D hard to call. Germline assignment: CDR1 MGHRA and CDR2 YSYEKL. V lost 2 bases and J 5 bases, leaving 12 bases between the germline ends. This CDR3 spans 14 amino acids. CDR3 DNA: TGCGCCAGCAGCCAACCCCAAGGGAGTTATGGCTACACCTTC. Encoded protein: CASSQPQGSYGYTF.

This clone was recorded many times. The chain is built from TRBV30 and TRBJ2-3; TRBD2 matches at 8 bases. CDR1 is GTSNPN and CDR2 is SVGIG in the germline V gene (reference sequence). This CDR3 is 15 amino acids long. V shed 1 base and J 8 bases; nucleotides not matched to a gene: 11. The chain's CDR3 is CAWSGLAGPVGTQYF. CDR3 coding DNA: TGTGCCTGGAGTGGGCTAGCGGGCCCGGTTGGTACGCAGTATTTT. Complete variable domain (other parts from reference TRBV30 and TRBJ2-3): SQTIHQWPATLVQPVGSPLSLECTVEGTSNPNLYWYRQAAGRGLQLLFYSVGIGQISSEVPQNLSASRPQDRQFILSSKKLLLSDSGFYLCAWSGLAGPVGTQYFGPGTRLTVL.

This chain uses TRBV5-1 with TRBJ2-5; TRBD1 matches 8 bases. Trimming at V came to 3 bases and at J to 3 bases, leaving 4 bases not matched to a gene. The CDR3 loop spans 14 amino acids. CDR1 SGHRS and CDR2 YFSETQ come from the germline V gene. The CDR3: CASSSQGVKETQYF. In nucleotides, the CDR3 is TGCGCCAGCAGCTCACAGGGGGTTAAAGAGACCCAGTACTTC.

About this clone: With a much larger clone just one base away, this may be a read error. The J gene is TRBJ2-2, the V gene TRBV19; 9 nucleotides align to TRBD1. The germline V gene has CDR1 LNHDA and CDR2 SQIVND (reference sequence). The CDR3 consists of 15 residues. In nucleotides, the CDR3 is TGTGCCAGTAGACCCGGGACAGGGAGCACCGAGGAGCTGTTTTTT. It translates to CASRPGTGSTEELFF.

The chain carries TRBV30 and TRBJ1-6; the D gene is possibly TRBD1 (6 bases). Germline assignment: CDR1 GTSNPN and CDR2 SVGIG (reference sequence). The V gene lost 1 base and the J gene lost 4 bases, with 17 bases spanning the gap. CDR3 length: 17 residues. The chain's CDR3 is CAWSDPVRQGYNSPLHF. The CDR3 nucleotides read TGTGCCTGGAGTGACCCGGTACGCCAGGGGTATAATTCACCCCTCCACTTT.